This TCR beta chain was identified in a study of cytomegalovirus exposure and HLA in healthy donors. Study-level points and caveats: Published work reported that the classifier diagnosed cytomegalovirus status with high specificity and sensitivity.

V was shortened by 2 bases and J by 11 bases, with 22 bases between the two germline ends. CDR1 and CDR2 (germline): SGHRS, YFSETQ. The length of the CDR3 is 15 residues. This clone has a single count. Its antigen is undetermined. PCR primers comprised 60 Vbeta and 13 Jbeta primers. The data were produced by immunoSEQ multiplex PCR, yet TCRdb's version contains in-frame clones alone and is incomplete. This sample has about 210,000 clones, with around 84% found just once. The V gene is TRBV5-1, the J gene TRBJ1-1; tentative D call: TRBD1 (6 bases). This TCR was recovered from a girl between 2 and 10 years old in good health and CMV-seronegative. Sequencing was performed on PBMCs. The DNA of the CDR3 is TGCGCCAGCAGCTTCACAGGGTTAAGGGGGTATGGTGCTTTCTTT. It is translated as CASSFTGLRGYGAFF.